The clone carrying this TCR beta chain was seen only once. Its cognate antigen is unknown. Histologic diagnosis was independently verified by two lung pathologists. The data were taken from a study of immune evolution from preneoplasia to lung adenocarcinoma. General study results and limits: Normal lung had the highest top T cell clone frequencies. Clonality was highest in normal lung, lower in later-stage lesions apparently.

The CDR3 length is 14 residues. Germline loops: CDR1 MDHEN, CDR2 SYDVKM. Trimming took 4 bases from V and 2 from J, leaving 11 bases between them. Clones were sequenced by immunoSEQ multiplex PCR, and TCRdb holds only the in-frame ones, with some missing. In the table there are about 900 clones, 75% to 85% of which are singletons. Sample: FFPE tissue from an adenomatous hyperplasia lung lesion. Described subset: atypical adenomatous hyperplasia (AAH), lung preneoplasia. The receptor's source is a person between 60 and 79 years old with lung adenocarcinoma. The V gene is TRBV28, the J gene TRBJ1-1; D is undetermined. CDR3 in DNA: TGTGCCAGCAGTTCCGGAGGACTTAACACTGAAGCTTTCTTT. Amino acid sequence: CASSSGGLNTEAFF.